Each of the 8 T cell receptor beta chains below was sequenced from the same sample in a study of tumor and adjacent non-tumor tissue in lung cancer. RNA was extracted from bulk tissue without any cell sorting. The normal lung tissue was taken more than 3 cm from the tumor edge. TCRbeta libraries were built with three rounds of nested PCR, modified from ARM-PCR. In TCRdb, the multiplex PCR reads were re-called with MiXCR into one record per CDR3 protein. The data show 80,000 to 100,000 distinct CDR3 sequences, roughly 80% seen once. The sequenced material came from distant non-tumor lung tissue. These receptors were taken from a man between 60 and 70 years old with small cell lung cancer.

This chain connects TRBV6-2 or TRBV6-3 to TRBJ2-1; no definite D call. The germline V gene encodes CDR1 MNHEY and CDR2 SVGEGT. This CDR3 is 13 amino acids long. V was pared by 10 bases and J by 7 bases, with 17 bases between. CDR3: CAINTGPNNEQFF. CDR3 nucleotides: TGTGCCATCAATACCGGTCCTAATAATGAGCAGTTCTTC.

This clonotype was seen ten or more times. The chain joins TRBV20-1 to TRBJ1-1; no reliable D call. The CDR3 covers 14 residues. From germline, CDR1 is DFQATT and CDR2 SNEGSKA (reference sequence). V was clipped by 0 bases and J by 3 bases, with 11 bases between them. In DNA, the CDR3 is TGCAGTGCTAGAGATCATGGGGTAGACACTGAAGCTTTCTTT. It translates to CSARDHGVDTEAFF.

This chain connects TRBV5-4 to TRBJ2-1; D is possibly TRBD2 (5 bases). Trimming shortened V by 4 bases and J by 4 bases, and 15 bases separated the two germline ends. The CDR3 loop spans 15 amino acids. Germline-derived CDR1 and CDR2 are SGHNT and YYREEE (reference sequence). CDR3 amino acids: CASSMGRVGYNEQFF. CDR3 DNA sequence: TGTGCCAGCAGCATGGGGAGAGTGGGTTACAATGAGCAGTTCTTC.

This clonotype was seen just once. The chain links TRBV4-1 to TRBJ2-1; possible D gene TRBD2, 6 bases. Germline CDR1 MGHRA, CDR2 YSYEKL. With 4 bases removed from V and 7 bases from J, the gap between germline ends came to 23 bases. There are 17 residues in the CDR3. CDR3: CASSLNPTNGSRNEQFF. CDR3 nucleotide sequence: TGCGCCAGCAGCCTCAATCCGACTAACGGGAGTAGAAATGAGCAGTTCTTC.

This clonotype was seen ten or more times. The genes are TRBV7-9 and TRBJ1-2; D unresolved. Per the germline V gene, CDR1 is SEHNR and CDR2 is FQNEAQ (reference sequence). Between the trimmed V and J ends, which lost 3 bases and 4 bases, there was a span of 15 bases. The CDR3 contains 15 residues. The chain's CDR3 is CASSFSGSLLYGYTF. The CDR3 bases are TGTGCCAGCAGCTTTAGTGGGAGTCTCCTCTATGGCTACACCTTC.

A word on this clonotype: The junction shows a germline mismatch at one end, possibly a read error. The CDR3 region has the DNA TGTGACAGCAGCCTAATATGGGGAGATATGCAGTATTTT. Its translation is CDSSLIWGDMQYF. The chain uses TRBV11-3 and TRBJ2-3, with D perhaps TRBD2 (5 bases). Germline V gene lookup returns CDR1 SGHNT and CDR2 YENEEA. There are 13 residues in the CDR3.

This CDR3 reads CASSLDSVGVQYV. The CDR3 DNA reads as TGTGCCAGCAGCTTGGACTCTGTAGGCGTGCAGTACGTC. This chain uses TRBV5-8 with TRBJ2-7; D unresolved. The V end was cut by 0 bases, the J end by 9 bases, with 13 bases between. This CDR3 contains 13 residues. CDR1 SGHTS and CDR2 YDEGEE come from the germline V gene.

This clonotype was seen a single time. A much larger clone is a single base away; this may be a read error. The chain is built from TRBV6-5 and TRBJ2-2; TRBD1 agrees at 8 bases. The CDR3 is 15 residues long. Germline-derived CDR1 and CDR2 are MNHEY and SVGAGI. The V and J ends lost 6 bases and 3 bases, in that order; junction bases with no gene match: 6. The CDR3 spells CASRDREHHTGELFF. DNA for the CDR3: TGTGCCAGCAGGGACAGGGAACACCACACCGGGGAGCTGTTTTTT.